The present entry profiles one TCR beta chain with its context. The target of this receptor is not known. Per-base quality was not reported, and no clone a single base away is much larger than it. Measured from the cysteine to the phenylalanine, the CDR3 is 14 residues long. The only DNA kept is the CDR3, 42 bases in frame from the first base. V is shortened by 1 base, J by 11 bases, and the region joining them spans 17 bases. CDR1 and CDR2 are drawn from the germline V gene: SGHTA, FQGNSA. This sample was included in a study of post-analysis software for immune sequencing data (dated by TCRdb to between 2014 and 2016). With regard to the full study: Recorded disease courses included relapsing-remitting, secondary progressive and progressive-relapsing multiple sclerosis, with some patients lacking subtype annotation. The patient repertoires were compared against some twelve previously published healthy control repertoires obtained from donors aged about 6 to 28 years. A subset of samples was prepared in parallel using single-end sample barcoding, then pooled and co-amplified after Illumina adapter ligation.

To demonstrate the VDJtools post-analysis software, the study profiled TCR beta repertoires from the peripheral blood of 10 to 15 young patients with multiple sclerosis. The multiple sclerosis patients were children and adolescents between about 6 and 15 years of age. Library preparation employed PCR. The instrument given in TCRdb is Illumina HiSeq 2500. To reduce PCR and sequencing biases, unique molecular identifiers were built into the TCR beta cDNA libraries. Some 500,000 cDNA molecules were obtained for every 1 to 10 million input T cells, so each molecule roughly corresponded to one T cell. Patient libraries were prepared and sequenced with the same protocol used for the earlier healthy control dataset. Samples belonging to the same batch were prepared together, multiplexed and sequenced on a shared HiSeq lane. The original methods were these. MIGEC handled the raw barcoded reads, throwing out single-read molecular identifier groups before consensus assembly and CDR3 extraction. Clonotype tables were post-analysed with VDJtools, and diversity was normalized by down-sampling all datasets to the smallest sample size. Repertoire overlap clustering matched CDR3 amino acid but not nucleotide sequences to correct batch-related cross-sample contamination. TCRdb reworked the public reads: Q25 trimming with fastp, MiXCR clone assembly, productive beta chains retained. Here each entry gathers all rows of one CDR3 protein and keeps the most common genes and DNA. The V and J calls and clone size come from TCRdb's table, not from the authors' own analysis. For this sample the table gives 380,000 or so distinct CDR3 sequences, of which about a third were detected only once. About an eighth of the sample is taken by the ten largest.

Overall study results and their limits: Direct clustering with F measure revealed strong co-clustering of samples prepared in the same batch, which led to a batch-effect correction. Significantly lower normalized Chao1 diversity was found in multiple sclerosis patients than in controls, suggesting substantial peripheral T-cell clonal expansion. The control group was slightly older than the multiple sclerosis patient group. Significantly higher frequencies in patients than in controls were found for roughly 5 TRBV segments, including TRBV5-6, TRBV5-1 and TRBV20-1.

The sample was blood. The chain joins TRBV7-2 to TRBJ2-5; the D gene may be TRBD1 or TRBD2, since each aligns over 5 bases. The receptor's source is a girl between 5 and 17 years old with multiple sclerosis. The base sequence is TGTGCCAGCAGCTTAGTTGGCAGGGACCACAAGCAGTACTTC. The translation is CASSLVGRDHKQYF.